These 3 T cell receptor beta chains were sequenced from one sample in a study of cytomegalovirus exposure and HLA in healthy donors (TCRdb year 2017). Libraries were prepared through the immunoSEQ multiplex PCR assay. Drawn from immuneACCESS, this table holds only the in-frame rearrangements with V and J called that TCRdb kept. Clones are partly lost; checked studies trace under half to an unresolved V gene and leave the rest unexplained. In all, the sample holds under 50,000 clones, and 94% of those were seen once. The biggest ten clones account for roughly 7.1% of the sample. The source material was PBMCs. Receptors were obtained from a woman younger than 30 in good health and CMV-seropositive.

V gene TRBV6-1 combines with J gene TRBJ2-5; 10 nucleotides line up with TRBD1. The J segment lost 5 bases and the V segment lost 7 bases, leaving 10 bases of the junction unmatched. From germline, CDR1 is MNHNS and CDR2 SASEGT. The CDR3 contains 15 residues. The CDR3 sequence: CASTLGQGDPETQYF. In nucleotides, the CDR3 is TGTGCCAGCACCCTAGGACAGGGGGACCCCGAGACCCAGTACTTC.

The rearrangement uses TRBV6-5 and TRBJ1-1; tentatively, D is TRBD1 (5 bases). There are 12 residues in the CDR3. CDR1 MNHEY and CDR2 SVGAGI come from the germline V gene. V lost 4 bases to trimming and J lost 7 bases, with 10 bases between them. The CDR3 DNA reads TGTGCCAGCAGTTGGGGACTGGTTGAAGCTTTCTTT. Translation gives CASSWGLVEAFF.

V is TRBV29-1 and J is TRBJ1-1, with TRBD1 identical over 7 bases. This CDR3 comprises 16 residues. The germline CDR1 and CDR2 sequences are SQVTM and ANQGSEA. V dropped 1 base and J dropped 0; count of bases not matched to a gene: 8. CDR3 region: CSVEAEDRIVNTEAFF. The DNA for the CDR3 is TGCAGCGTTGAAGCCGAGGACAGGATCGTGAACACTGAAGCTTTCTTT.